Listed below are T cell receptor beta chains from one sample, sequenced in a study of blood T cell repertoires in COVID-19. Some clones are missing from TCRdb's copy, which holds only in-frame ones; the method was immunoSEQ multiplex PCR. The profile shows around 360,000 clones, more than 75% of them singletons. Sequencing was carried out using peripheral blood. These TCRs come from a young woman with COVID-19, enrolled during active disease. CDR3s include the opening cysteine and the closing phenylalanine or tryptophan. The D gene is left open where the match is weak. Clone size, where shown, is once, few, many, or a class for clones that have expanded.

>TRBV29-1|-|-|TRBJ1-1
CSVGSGNTEAFF
TGCAGCGTTGGGTCTGGCAACACTGAAGCTTTCTTT
>TRBV21-1|once|-|TRBJ2-5
CASSKVPSGRQETQYF
TGTGCCAGCAGCAAAGTCCCTAGCGGGAGACAAGAGACCCAGTACTTC
>TRBV5-6|-|-|TRBJ1-1
CASSLGQLFGTEAFF
TGTGCCAGCAGCTTGGGCCAGCTTTTCGGGACTGAAGCTTTCTTT
>TRBV19|-|-|TRBJ2-5
CASRAPGDQGETQYF
TGTGCCAGTAGAGCACCGGGGGATCAGGGAGAGACCCAGTACTTC
>TRBV6-6|-|-|TRBJ2-2
CASSPQGSAGELFF
TGTGCCAGCAGCCCGCAGGGGAGCGCCGGGGAGCTGTTTTTT
>TRBV7-2|-|TRBD2|TRBJ2-1
CASNRRSGSSYNEQFF
TGTGCCAGCAACCGGAGAAGCGGGAGCTCCTACAATGAGCAGTTCTTC
>TRBV30|-|TRBD2|TRBJ2-3
CACSGRPTDTQYF
TGTGCCTGTAGCGGGAGGCCCACAGATACGCAGTATTTT
>TRBV23-1|-|TRBD1|TRBJ2-4
CASSQSGQGVRISKNIQYF
TGCGCCAGCAGTCAATCGGGACAGGGGGTCAGGATATCCAAAAACATTCAGTACTTC
>TRBV28|-|-|TRBJ1-1
CASSSGHGEENTEAFF
TGTGCCAGCAGTTCCGGACACGGGGAGGAGAACACTGAAGCTTTCTTT
>TRBV28|-|-|TRBJ1-2
CASFLYGYTF
TGTGCCAGCTTCTTGTATGGCTACACCTTC
>TRBV12-2|-|-|TRBJ2-5
CASRLAKRGGWETQYF
TGTGCAAGTCGCTTAGCCAAGCGGGGGGGATGGGAGACCCAGTACTTC
>TRBV4-2|-|TRBD2|TRBJ2-5
CASSQVETSGQETQYF
TGTGCCAGCAGCCAAGTTGAGACTAGCGGACAAGAGACCCAGTACTTC
>TRBV28|-|-|TRBJ1-2
CASKTGSGGYTF
TGTGCCAGCAAAACAGGGTCGGGAGGCTACACCTTC
>TRBV30|-|-|TRBJ1-2
CAWGEGYGYTF
TGTGCCTGGGGGGAGGGGTATGGCTACACCTTC
>TRBV18|-|TRBD2|TRBJ2-7
CASSPEGGLAYEQYF
TGTGCCAGCTCACCGGAGGGAGGGTTGGCCTACGAGCAGTACTTC
>TRBV6-5|once|-|TRBJ1-5
CASSYGANQPQHF
TGTGCCAGCAGTTACGGGGCTAATCAGCCCCAGCATTTT
>TRBV5-1|-|-|TRBJ2-6
CASSARDNSGANVLTF
TGCGCCAGCAGCGCGAGGGACAACTCTGGGGCCAACGTCCTGACTTTC
>TRBV19|-|-|TRBJ1-1
CASSIQGDTEAFF
TGTGCCAGTAGTATCCAAGGGGACACTGAAGCTTTCTTT
>TRBV7-2|-|TRBD2|TRBJ2-2
CASSLTLAGGLNTGELFF
TGTGCCAGCAGCTTAACTTTAGCGGGAGGGTTGAACACCGGGGAGCTGTTTTTT
>TRBV10-2|-|TRBD2|TRBJ2-2
CASSETRGTSGRTGELFF
TGCGCCAGCAGTGAGACCCGGGGGACTAGCGGGAGAACCGGGGAGCTGTTTTTT
>TRBV29-1|-|-|TRBJ1-4
CSVGWPGGEKLFF
TGCAGCGTTGGGTGGCCCGGCGGCGAAAAACTGTTTTTT
>TRBV28|-|-|TRBJ1-1
CASSPSGEPEAFF
TGTGCCAGCAGTCCGTCAGGGGAACCTGAAGCTTTCTTT
>TRBV28|once|TRBD1|TRBJ1-1
CASSSYRGQNTEAFF
TGTGCCAGCAGTTCATACAGGGGTCAAAACACTGAAGCTTTCTTT
>TRBV28|-|TRBD1|TRBJ2-7
CASSGWDSSYEQYF
TGTGCCAGCAGTGGATGGGACAGCTCCTACGAGCAGTACTTC
>TRBV28|-|-|TRBJ2-1
CASSATGEQFF
TGTGCCAGCAGTGCGACTGGTGAGCAGTTCTTC
>TRBV30|-|TRBD1|TRBJ1-4
CAWTGTGNEKLFF
TGTGCCTGGACCGGGACAGGGAATGAAAAACTGTTTTTT
>TRBV19|-|-|TRBJ2-5
CASSTGKQGWMETQYF
TGTGCCAGTAGTACCGGGAAACAGGGTTGGATGGAGACCCAGTACTTC
>TRBV27|-|TRBD1|TRBJ2-6
CASTRTGAISGANVLTF
TGTGCCAGCACCCGGACAGGGGCGATCTCTGGGGCCAACGTCCTGACTTTC
>TRBV6-6|few|-|TRBJ1-5
CASSYSTGNQPQHF
TGTGCCAGCAGTTACTCGACGGGGAACCAGCCCCAGCATTTT